This TCR beta chain originates from a study of lymphopenia after photon versus proton radiotherapy. Study results and limitations: Post-nadir diversity loss with photons came from oligoclonal expansion, particularly CD8+ Temra cells. Under photons, naive T cells and diversity fell while effector/memory populations rose.

The repertoire was sequenced with immunoSEQ multiplex PCR; TCRdb's copy has only in-frame clones and lacks some. The sample records under 80,000 clones, roughly 86% being singletons. The CDR3 length is 15 residues. Per germline, CDR1 SGHVS and CDR2 FQNEAQ. Trimming cost V 5 bases and J 7 bases; bases outside gene matches: 11. Remarks on this clone: Its antigen is as yet unknown.

This specimen consisted of peripheral blood, obtained from a patient treated with photon-based radiotherapy. The sequence was obtained from a man aged 35 to 55 with gastric cancer. This chain joins TRBV7-8 and TRBJ1-2, with 9 bases aligning to TRBD1. CDR3 loop: CASSARGQGLGGYTF. DNA for the CDR3: TGTGCCAGCAGCGCCCGGGGACAGGGTCTAGGTGGCTACACCTTC.